This T cell receptor (beta chain) is from a study of PD-1 blockade in classical Hodgkin lymphoma. Study information: Patients were dosed intravenously with nivolumab at 3 mg/kg every 2 weeks.

Findings and caveats of the study: Repertoire difference causes, possibly disease activity or prior therapy, remain undefined. Those patients who began receiving nivolumab less than 1 year after ASCT had lower diversity, and they were excluded.

Germline V CDR1 and CDR2: MNHNY, SVGAGI (reference sequence). The CDR3 has 12 residues. Noted time point: cycle 4 day 1 (C4D1), after more than five weeks of nivolumab. Each patient's relapse followed autologous stem cell transplantation, and brentuximab vedotin exposure varied. This clone was seen a few times. Its antigen is not identified. A read error may account for a junction end that differs from germline. TCRdb keeps only in-frame clones here, not all; method: immunoSEQ multiplex PCR. Here the sample spans about 89,000 clones, 75% to 95% being singletons. V gene TRBV6-6 combines with J gene TRBJ1-1; 9 positions agree with TRBD1. Specimen: peripheral blood mononuclear cells (PBMCs), collected before the fourth cycle of nivolumab. The receptor was isolated from a human donor with classical Hodgkin lymphoma. As DNA, the CDR3 is TGTGCCAGCAGTCCCGGGACAGGGACATGGCTCTTT. It yields the protein CASSPGTGTWLF.